The 25 T cell receptor beta chains presented below share a single source sample, sequenced in a study of T cells in Graves' hyperthyroidism and ophthalmopathy. Amplification of TCR beta CDR3 regions used RNA as the template. With the HTBI primer set, the TCR CDR3 went through a first round of RT-PCR. Using its own MiXCR run on the multiplex PCR reads, TCRdb lists one record per CDR3 protein. The sample lists roughly 420,000 distinct CDR3 sequences; approximately 15% were seen once. Sequences were obtained from blood. The receptors were sampled from a woman between 18 and 29 years old with Graves' hyperthyroidism.

The chain uses TRBV19 and TRBJ1-1; perhaps TRBD1 as D (5 bases). This CDR3 spans 14 amino acids. From germline, CDR1 is LNHDA and CDR2 SQIVND (reference sequence). Trimming removed 0 bases at V and 8 bases at J, with 13 bases between. CDR3 protein: CASSIDGTSGEAFF. The CDR3 DNA is TGTGCCAGTAGTATAGATGGGACCTCAGGGGAAGCTTTCTTT.

In its sample, this clonotype was seen many times. The chain links TRBV12-3 or TRBV12-4 to TRBJ2-3; no clear D gene. The CDR3 has 14 residues. The ends were cut back, 5 bases at V and 1 base at J, with 10 bases in the middle. This chain's CDR3 is CASSLHPGTDTQYF. DNA of the CDR3: TGTGCCAGCAGTCTCCATCCGGGCACAGATACGCAGTATTTT.

The table lists this clonotype with many counts. The rearrangement links TRBV10-1 to TRBJ2-1; 13 nucleotides align to TRBD2. This CDR3 has 15 residues. Unmatched junction bases numbered 12, after V lost 10 bases and J lost 9 bases. Per the germline V gene, CDR1 is WNHNN and CDR2 is SYGVQD (reference sequence). DNA of the CDR3: TGCGCCACATCGCGAACTAGCGGGAGGGCCGGTGAGCAGTTCTTC. Translating gives CATSRTSGRAGEQFF.

The chain links TRBV9 to TRBJ1-6, with TRBD1 as a possible D gene (5 bases). The germline V gene encodes CDR1 SGDLS and CDR2 YYNGEE. The CDR3 is 14 amino acids. V was cut by 1 base and J by 10 bases, with 12 bases left in between. Here the CDR3 reads CASSVQGFGSPLHF. The CDR3 DNA reads as TGTGCCAGCAGCGTACAGGGATTCGGATCACCCCTCCACTTT.

There are many counts of this clonotype. The chain carries TRBV12-3 or TRBV12-4 and TRBJ2-7, with 8 bases lining up with TRBD1. Losses at the gene ends were 6 bases for V and 3 bases for J; bases not matched to a gene: 7. This CDR3 comprises 14 residues. CDR3: CASSRTGQVYEQYF. The CDR3 DNA follows: TGTGCCAGCAGCCGAACGGGACAGGTCTACGAGCAGTACTTC.

This clonotype was detected a few times. The chain employs TRBV15 and TRBJ2-7; TRBD1 might be the D (6 bases). Germline assignment: CDR1 LNHNV and CDR2 YYDKDF (reference sequence). The V and J ends lost 5 bases and 7 bases respectively, with 15 bases between them. This CDR3 contains 13 residues. The CDR3 is CATSARQATEQYF. CDR3 sequence (DNA): TGTGCCACCAGCGCCAGACAGGCGACTGAGCAGTACTTC.

This clonotype has a single count. V and J are TRBV7-9 and TRBJ2-1; D is uncertain. Germline assignment: CDR1 SEHNR and CDR2 FQNEAQ (reference sequence). CDR3 length: 15 residues. Trimming left V 5 bases short and J 0 bases short, with 11 bases between. This CDR3 reads CASSRILSSYNEQFF. DNA for the CDR3: TGTGCCAGCAGCCGCATACTCAGCTCCTACAATGAGCAGTTCTTC.

This clonotype came up many times. The chain employs TRBV6-1 and TRBJ2-1; TRBD2 might be the D (6 bases). This CDR3 comprises 16 residues. Per the germline V gene, CDR1 is MNHNS and CDR2 is SASEGT. Trimming removed 1 base at V and 2 bases at J, with 12 bases between. The CDR3 DNA is TGTGCCAGCAGTGAAGACGCGGGACTCCCCTACAATGAGCAGTTCTTC. This codes for CASSEDAGLPYNEQFF.

The V call is TRBV6-1, the J call TRBJ1-5; TRBD1 matches 7 bases. The CDR3 covers 15 residues. Germline V gives CDR1 MNHNS, CDR2 SASEGT. V was pared by 6 bases and J by 2 bases, with 7 bases of the junction left unmatched. CDR3 residues: CASRLRGRGNQPQHF. DNA of the CDR3: TGTGCCAGCAGGTTGAGGGGGCGCGGCAATCAGCCCCAGCATTTT.

This clonotype was counted many times. The chain combines TRBV6-2 or TRBV6-3 with TRBJ2-5; the D is unclear. CDR3 size: 13 residues. V shed 3 bases and J shed 5 bases, with 10 bases lying between them. CDR1 and CDR2 (germline): MNHEY, SVGEGT. CDR3 amino acids: CASSYISFETQYF. Here the CDR3 DNA reads TGTGCCAGCAGTTATATTAGTTTCGAGACCCAGTACTTC.

This clonotype was seen a handful of times. The chain has TRBV27 and TRBJ2-6; D is undetermined. CDR1 and CDR2 from the germline V gene are MNHEY and SMNVEV (reference sequence). The CDR3 extends over 16 amino acids. V was clipped by 6 bases and J by 0 bases, with 12 bases between them. The CDR3 nucleotides are TGTGCCAGCAGCCATTACATGAGCTCTGGGGCCAACGTCCTGACTTTC. Protein sequence: CASSHYMSSGANVLTF.

In its sample, this clonotype was seen a few times. The V and J genes are TRBV6-4 and TRBJ2-1; 11 bases align to TRBD2. The CDR3 is made up of 16 amino acids. CDR1 MRHNA and CDR2 SNTAGT come from the germline V gene. Unmatched junction bases numbered 0, after V lost 2 bases and J lost 0 bases. This CDR3 is CASSDGTSGSYNEQFF. CDR3 coding DNA: TGTGCCAGCAGTGACGGGACTAGCGGCTCCTACAATGAGCAGTTCTTC.

This clonotype came up many times. The rearrangement links TRBV12-3 or TRBV12-4 to TRBJ2-5; TRBD1 aligns across 9 bases. The trim removed 6 bases at V and 4 bases at J, leaving 6 bases unmatched. This CDR3 region has 14 residues. The CDR3 sequence is CASRDTGGGETQYF. The CDR3 DNA follows: TGTGCCAGCAGGGACACAGGGGGCGGAGAGACCCAGTACTTC.

The chain uses TRBV30 and TRBJ1-6, with D uncertain. The germline V gene encodes CDR1 GTSNPN and CDR2 SVGIG (reference sequence). Between the trimmed V and J ends, which lost 4 bases and 2 bases, there was a span of 6 bases. The CDR3 loop spans 13 amino acids. In DNA form, the CDR3 reads TGTGCCTGGACCGGGACCTATAATTCACCCCTCCACTTT. This sequence encodes CAWTGTYNSPLHF.

The rearrangement links TRBV11-2 to TRBJ2-3, with D possibly being TRBD1 (6 bases). Germline values: CDR1 SGHAT, CDR2 FQNNGV. Trimming pared 2 bases from V and 5 bases from J, leaving 14 bases between. The CDR3 runs to 15 residues. The CDR3 coding sequence is TGTGCCAGCAGCTTATCTCACAGGGCGATAGATACGCAGTATTTT. Protein: CASSLSHRAIDTQYF.

This clonotype was seen at least ten times. This chain links TRBV28 with TRBJ2-7, with D possibly TRBD2 on 5 matching bases. V lost 6 bases and J 7 bases, leaving 16 bases between the germline ends. Germline CDR1 and CDR2: MDHEN and SYDVKM. This CDR3 has 13 residues. This CDR3 is CASRGRTGGEQYF. The CDR3 DNA is TGTGCCAGCAGGGGAAGGACGGGCGGGGAGCAGTACTTC.

As concerns this clonotype: A much more abundant neighbour one base away suggests this may be a read error. This chain connects TRBV7-9 to TRBJ2-1; the match to TRBD2 covers 9 bases. The CDR3 sequence is 17 residues long. After removal of 1 base from V and 2 bases from J, the junction contained 6 bases not matched to a gene. Germline V CDR1 and CDR2: SEHNR, FQNEAQ (reference sequence). The CDR3 spells CASSLGLLAGTYNEQFF. The CDR3 DNA reads TGTGCCAGCAGCTTAGGCCTCCTAGCGGGAACCTACAATGAGCAGTTCTTC.

This clonotype was counted at least ten times. The chain carries TRBV7-2 and TRBJ1-4; possible D gene TRBD1, 5 bases. The CDR3 loop spans 14 amino acids. Between the trimmed V and J ends, which lost 5 bases and 8 bases, there was a span of 15 bases. Germline CDR1 reads SGHTA; CDR2 reads FQGNSA. Here the CDR3 reads CASSQGTVNEKLFF. For the CDR3, the DNA is TGTGCCAGCAGCCAGGGAACAGTAAACGAAAAACTGTTTTTT.

This clonotype was recorded many times. This chain connects TRBV4-1 to TRBJ2-1, with 9 bases that match TRBD2. The V gene end was trimmed by 1 base and the J gene end by 9 bases; junction bases not matched to a gene: 10. This CDR3 has 16 amino acids. Germline CDR1 reads MGHRA; CDR2 reads YSYEKL. The CDR3 sequence: CASSQVRLAVGGEQFF. The CDR3 coding sequence is TGCGCCAGCAGCCAAGTCCGACTAGCGGTCGGGGGTGAGCAGTTCTTC.

Ten or more counts support this clonotype. The V gene is TRBV18, the J gene TRBJ1-1; a possible D gene is TRBD1 (5 bases). V gave up 7 bases and J gave up 6 bases, with 9 bases separating them. The CDR3 contains 11 residues. Per the germline V gene, CDR1 is KGHSH and CDR2 is LQKENI. The CDR3 DNA reads as TGTGCCAGCTATCGGGGGGCTGAAGCTTTCTTT. Amino acid sequence: CASYRGAEAFF.

On this clonotype itself: One end of the junction is discordant with germline, which a read error may explain. The V call is TRBV18, the J call TRBJ1-3, with TRBD1 matching over 10 bases. Germline CDR1 reads KGHSH; CDR2 reads LQKENI. This CDR3 region has 15 residues. The CDR3 loop is CASSPGQGSGNTTYF. The CDR3 bases are TGTGCCAGCTCACCGGGACAGGGGAGTGGAAACACCACATATTTT.

This clonotype appeared many times. The rearrangement links TRBV18 to TRBJ1-4, with a tentative D call TRBD1 (5 bases). This CDR3 is 14 amino acids long. V lost 2 bases and J lost 8, with 12 bases in between. Germline-derived CDR1 and CDR2 are KGHSH and LQKENI. This chain's CDR3 is CASSPDQGSEKLFF. Written as DNA, the CDR3 is TGTGCCAGCTCACCAGACCAGGGTTCCGAAAAACTGTTTTTT.

This clonotype was detected ten times or more. V is TRBV30 and J is TRBJ1-6, with TRBD1 matching 7 bases. This CDR3 is 13 amino acids long. CDR1 and CDR2 (germline): GTSNPN, SVGIG (reference sequence). J was trimmed by 7 bases and V by 2 bases; bases with no gene match: 2. DNA for the CDR3: TGTGCCTGGAGTCGACAGGGAAATTCACCCCTCCACTTT. The encoded protein is CAWSRQGNSPLHF.

This clonotype was picked up a small number of times. V is TRBV6-1 and J is TRBJ2-7, with a weak D call TRBD2 (5 bases). V lost 2 bases, J lost 2 bases, and 13 bases lay in between. The V gene's germline CDR1 is MNHNS and CDR2 SASEGT. This CDR3 comprises 15 residues. CDR3 bases: TGTGCCAGCAGTGAAAAAATAGCGACTACCTACGAGCAGTACTTC. As protein: CASSEKIATTYEQYF.

This clonotype was seen at least ten times. The chain recombines TRBV5-5 with TRBJ1-5, with TRBD1 as a possible D gene (6 bases). This CDR3 has 16 residues. Deletions cut 1 base from V and 3 bases from J, with 14 bases between. Germline V gene data show CDR1 as SGHKS and CDR2 as YYEKEE (reference sequence). Written as DNA, the CDR3 is TGTGCCAGCAGCTTGAGGGGGGCGCGGGTCAATCAGCCCCAGCATTTT. It codes for CASSLRGARVNQPQHF.